These 26 T cell receptor beta chains came from one sample sequenced in a study of OX40 agonist ivuxolimab in advanced cancers. Method: immunoSEQ multiplex PCR; TCRdb's copy keeps in-frame clones and lacks some. The table includes 95,000 or so clones, approximately 85% detected once. The starting material was CD4+ or CD8+ T cells sorted from blood, obtained in a trial of the OX40 agonist ivuxolimab. Source of these receptors: an adult with an advanced solid tumor such as melanoma, head and neck, liver or kidney cancer.

The chain employs TRBV27 and TRBJ2-7; 13 bases align to TRBD2. The CDR3 spans 15 residues. CDR1 and CDR2 (germline): MNHEY, SMNVEV (reference sequence). The V gene end was trimmed by 2 bases and the J gene end by 5 bases; junction bases not matched to a gene: 3. The CDR3 sequence: CASSLGTSGNNEQYF. DNA of the CDR3: TGTGCCAGCAGTTTAGGGACTAGCGGGAACAACGAGCAGTACTTC.

The gene calls are TRBV6-1 and TRBJ1-5, with 9 nucleotides matching TRBD1. V dropped 6 bases and J dropped 6; count of bases not matched to a gene: 3. In germline, CDR1 is MNHNS, CDR2 SASEGT. CDR3 length: 13 residues. The CDR3 DNA sequence: TGTGCCAGCAGGGGGACAGGGACTCAGCCCCAGCATTTT. This translates into CASRGTGTQPQHF.

The chain links TRBV30 to TRBJ2-4, with D unclear. V was shortened by 0 bases and J by 13 bases, with 10 bases between the two germline ends. Germline lookup yields CDR1 GTSNPN and CDR2 SVGIG (reference sequence). This CDR3 region has 11 residues. CDR3 DNA: TGTGCCTGGAGTGTAGGACCTTACCAGTACTTC. Its translation: CAWSVGPYQYF.

The chain employs TRBV7-8 and TRBJ1-5; a weak D match, TRBD1 (5 bases). Per the germline V gene, CDR1 is SGHVS and CDR2 is FQNEAQ. The CDR3 is 15 amino acids. The V and J ends lost 2 bases and 2 bases respectively, with 10 bases between them. This CDR3 is CASSLYQQGNQPQHF. The CDR3 nucleotides read TGTGCCAGCAGCTTATATCAACAGGGCAATCAGCCCCAGCATTTT.

This clone was seen only once. The chain recombines TRBV18 with TRBJ2-7; 9 bases fit TRBD1. CDR1 KGHSH and CDR2 LQKENI come from the germline V gene. The CDR3 runs 15 residues. The V gene end was trimmed by 4 bases and the J gene end by 2 bases; junction bases not matched to a gene: 6. This chain's CDR3 is CASSLEQGAPYEQYF. For the CDR3, the DNA is TGTGCCAGCTCACTAGAACAGGGGGCCCCCTACGAGCAGTACTTC.

This chain joins TRBV27 and TRBJ2-3, with D possibly TRBD2 on 7 matching bases. Trimming took off 3 bases at V and 1 base at J, with 17 bases between the two ends. The germline gives CDR1 MNHEY, CDR2 SMNVEV (reference sequence). The CDR3 is made up of 17 amino acids. CDR3 sequence reads: CASSFGPGAGGTDTQYF. CDR3 in DNA: TGTGCCAGCAGTTTTGGTCCGGGGGCGGGAGGCACAGATACGCAGTATTTT.

On this clone: Other nucleotide sequences in the sample specify the same CDR3. J is TRBJ2-5 and V is TRBV5-1, with D hard to call. Germline CDR1 and CDR2: SGHRS and YFSETQ. V was clipped by 0 bases and J by 5 bases, with 2 bases between them. The CDR3 is 11 residues long. Here the CDR3 DNA reads TGCGCCAGCAGCTTGGAGGAGACCCAGTACTTC. The encoded protein is CASSLEETQYF.

CDR3 region: CASSPRQGSSYNEQFF. CDR3 bases: TGCGCCAGCAGCCCCCGACAGGGGAGCTCCTACAATGAGCAGTTCTTC. The chain joins TRBV4-1 to TRBJ2-1, with TRBD1 identical over 8 bases. The junction had 5 bases not matched to a gene; V was cut back by 4 bases and J by 0 bases. Germline V lookup: CDR1 MGHRA, CDR2 YSYEKL. The CDR3 length is 16 residues.

V usage is TRBV9 and J usage is TRBJ1-4; 8 bases map to TRBD1. The V and J ends lost 3 bases and 5 bases, in that order; junction bases with no gene match: 9. CDR1 and CDR2 from the germline V gene are SGDLS and YYNGEE. The CDR3 is made up of 16 amino acids. The chain's CDR3 is CASSGNPGGGNEKLFF. CDR3 bases: TGTGCCAGCAGCGGAAACCCAGGGGGCGGAAATGAAAAACTGTTTTTT. The full variable domain, its missing parts supplied by reference TRBV9 and TRBJ1-4, is DSGVTQTPKHLITATGQRVTLRCSPRSGDLSVYWYQQSLDQGLQFLIQYYNGEERAKGNILERFSAQQFPDLHSELNLSSLELGDSALYFCASSGNPGGGNEKLFFGSGTQLSVL.

V is TRBV25-1 and J is TRBJ2-1; 13 bases fit TRBD2. Germline V gives CDR1 MGHDK, CDR2 SYGVNS. V lost 3 bases, J lost 7 bases, and 3 bases stayed unmatched. CDR3 size: 15 residues. The CDR3 spells CASSDPGLAGNEQFF. The CDR3 DNA sequence: TGTGCCAGCAGTGACCCGGGACTAGCGGGGAATGAGCAGTTCTTC.

With regard to this clone: At one end the junction does not follow the germline gene, possibly because of a read error. The chain employs TRBV10-3 and TRBJ2-4; a possible D gene is TRBD2 (5 bases). Germline CDR1 ENHRY, CDR2 SYGVKD. The CDR3 sequence is 8 residues long. The CDR3 reads CAIRTYFF. CDR3 sequence (DNA): TGTGCCATCCGGACTTACTTTTTC.

This clone turned up a few times. V gene TRBV4-1 combines with J gene TRBJ2-1; 9 bases agree with TRBD2. V dropped 3 bases and J dropped 10; count of bases not matched to a gene: 13. CDR1 and CDR2 (germline): MGHRA, YSYEKL. This CDR3 is 16 amino acids long. CDR3 loop: CASSHEPGTSSWEQFF. The CDR3 DNA reads as TGCGCCAGCAGCCACGAACCCGGGACTAGCTCCTGGGAGCAGTTCTTC.

This clone was picked up one time. The V call is TRBV5-4, the J call TRBJ2-2; D is unclear. Germline loops: CDR1 SGHNT, CDR2 YYREEE (reference sequence). The CDR3 is 15 residues long. V was trimmed by 0 bases and J by 1 base, leaving 7 bases between them. CDR3 nucleotide sequence: TGTGCCAGCAGCTTGGCTAGGGAGAACACCGGGGAGCTGTTTTTT. Amino acid sequence: CASSLARENTGELFF.

The chain carries TRBV9 and TRBJ1-6, with 7 bases fitting TRBD1. V lost 4 bases, J lost 9 bases, and 10 bases stayed unmatched. The CDR3 loop spans 15 amino acids. From germline, CDR1 is SGDLS and CDR2 YYNGEE. The CDR3 sequence is CASSKRTGPGSPLHF. DNA for the CDR3: TGTGCCAGCAGCAAACGGACAGGACCCGGTTCACCCCTCCACTTT.

This clone was seen only once. The gene calls are TRBV30 and TRBJ2-6; D perhaps matches TRBD2 (5 bases). Trimming removed 5 bases at V and 6 bases at J, with 14 bases between. This CDR3 region has 14 residues. CDR1 GTSNPN and CDR2 SVGIG come from the germline V gene (reference sequence). The CDR3 region is CAWCEGNEANVLTF. CDR3 sequence (DNA): TGTGCCTGGTGTGAGGGTAATGAGGCCAACGTCCTGACTTTC.

V gene TRBV5-4 combines with J gene TRBJ1-1; TRBD1 matches 9 bases. The CDR3 totals 14 residues. Trimming removed 0 bases from V and 5 bases from J; junction bases left unmatched: 2. Germline values: CDR1 SGHNT, CDR2 YYREEE (reference sequence). CDR3 amino acids: CASSLDRGQTEAFF. The CDR3 DNA is TGTGCCAGCAGCTTGGACAGGGGGCAGACTGAAGCTTTCTTT.

The rearrangement links TRBV13 to TRBJ2-7; D unclear. The CDR3 loop spans 13 amino acids. V was pared by 8 bases and J by 6 bases, with 17 bases between. Germline V gene sequence: CDR1 PRHDT, CDR2 FYEKMQ (reference sequence). The CDR3 is CASSGPPRSEQYF. Here the CDR3 DNA reads TGTGCCAGCTCAGGACCCCCGAGGAGCGAGCAGTACTTC.

The chain couples TRBV11-2 to TRBJ2-5; TRBD2 agrees at 15 bases. The trim removed 3 bases at V and 4 bases at J, leaving 3 bases unmatched. Looked up from germline, CDR1 is SGHAT and CDR2 is FQNNGV. CDR3 length: 16 residues. CDR3 region: CASSFSGLAGGETQYF. The CDR3 bases are TGTGCCAGCAGCTTCTCGGGACTAGCGGGAGGAGAGACCCAGTACTTC.

This chain joins TRBV30 and TRBJ1-4, with unresolved D. Trimming took 2 bases from V and 0 from J, leaving 13 bases between them. The CDR3 is 16 amino acids. CDR1 and CDR2 from the germline V gene are GTSNPN and SVGIG (reference sequence). The CDR3 reads CAWSPTVVATNEKLFF. CDR3 DNA: TGTGCCTGGAGTCCAACCGTTGTCGCAACTAATGAAAAACTGTTTTTT.

The chain carries TRBV27 and TRBJ2-4; perhaps TRBD1 as D (6 bases). Germline loops: CDR1 MNHEY, CDR2 SMNVEV (reference sequence). The CDR3 length is 15 residues. V lost 6 bases and J lost 6, with 18 bases in between. CDR3 nucleotide sequence: TGTGCCAGCAGCCTAACGACCCCCAGGGGAAACATTCAGTACTTC. It yields the protein CASSLTTPRGNIQYF.

The chain combines TRBV30 with TRBJ2-5, with a possible D match to TRBD1 (5 bases). Germline lookup yields CDR1 GTSNPN and CDR2 SVGIG (reference sequence). The CDR3 is 15 residues long. The germline V and J ends were trimmed by 5 bases and 2 bases, with 18 bases remaining between them. CDR3 region: CAWGRGAALQETQYF. CDR3 coding DNA: TGTGCCTGGGGAAGGGGCGCAGCCCTACAAGAGACCCAGTACTTC.

The chain uses TRBV19 and TRBJ2-3; TRBD2 agrees at 13 bases. The CDR3 length is 20 residues. Germline-derived CDR1 and CDR2 are LNHDA and SQIVND (reference sequence). V gave up 2 bases and J gave up 2 bases; unmatched junction bases: 13. Here the CDR3 reads CASSIRTSGSYAAPTDTQYF. CDR3 bases: TGTGCCAGTAGTATAAGGACTAGCGGGAGTTACGCGGCGCCCACAGATACGCAGTATTTT.

As concerns this clone: A junction end diverges from the germline sequence, so it may reflect a read error. V is TRBV7-7 and J is TRBJ2-5, with 7 bases lining up with TRBD1. The germline V gene encodes CDR1 SSHAT and CDR2 FNYEAQ (reference sequence). The CDR3 length is 15 residues. CDR3 amino acids: CASTGTGAQGETQYF. The CDR3 DNA reads TGTGCTAGCACCGGAACAGGGGCCCAGGGAGAGACCCAGTACTTC. Based on the CDR3 plus reference TRBV7-7 and TRBJ2-5, the full variable domain is GAGVSQSPRYKVTKRGQDVTLRCDPISSHATLYWYQQALGQGPEFLTYFNYEAQPDKSGLPSDRFSAERPEGSISTLTIQRTEQRDSAMYRCASTGTGAQGETQYFGPGTRLLVL.

The DNA for the CDR3 is TGTGCCAGCAGCATCGGGGACAGGGAATTCTACGAGCAGTACTTC. This encodes CASSIGDREFYEQYF. The genes are TRBV13 and TRBJ2-7; 9 positions agree with TRBD1. The V and J ends lost 5 bases and 3 bases, in that order; junction bases with no gene match: 8. Germline assignment: CDR1 PRHDT and CDR2 FYEKMQ (reference sequence). The CDR3 has 15 residues.

This clone was counted a single time. As DNA, the CDR3 is TGTGCCAGCAGCTTAGAGACCCATTCCGAGCAGTACTTC. Protein sequence: CASSLETHSEQYF. The chain carries TRBV7-2 and TRBJ2-7, with D unresolved. CDR1 and CDR2 (germline): SGHTA, FQGNSA. This CDR3 is built from 13 residues. Trimming left V 1 base short and J 6 bases short, with 10 bases between.

The chain employs TRBV19 and TRBJ1-5; no reliable D call. Germline values: CDR1 LNHDA, CDR2 SQIVND (reference sequence). The CDR3 runs to 14 residues. V dropped 5 bases and J dropped 5 bases, with 13 bases sitting between them. For the CDR3, the DNA is TGTGCCAGTAGTTTCATGGGAACGTATCAGCCCCAGCATTTT. Its translation: CASSFMGTYQPQHF.